The rows below give T cell receptor beta chains drawn from one sample of a study of cytomegalovirus exposure and HLA in healthy donors. TCRdb's table, derived via immunoSEQ multiplex PCR, lists solely in-frame clones and lacks some. The data contain fewer than 120,000 clones, approximately 80% of them seen just once; the ten biggest clones take up 6.2%. The sequenced sample was PBMCs. These receptors were collected from a man aged 25-40 years in good health and CMV-seropositive. The CDR3 runs from the conserved cysteine through the conserved F or W. D genes are given only for firm matches. Part of the rows lack a size; the others show once, few, many or a class for expanded clones.

d_gene | abundance | j_gene | v_gene | CDR3nt | CDR3aa
TRBD1 | NA | TRBJ1-1 | TRBV4-3 | TGCGCCAGCAGCGATCGACAGGGGGCTGAAGCTTTCTTT | CASSDRQGAEAFF
TRBD1 | NA | TRBJ2-7 | TRBV7-3 | TGTGCCAGCAGCTTTGGGACAGGAAGCTCCTACGAGCAGTACTTC | CASSFGTGSSYEQYF
NA | NA | TRBJ1-6 | TRBV7-9 | TGTGCCAGCAGCTTAATGGGATCCGGGGCACCCCTCCACTTT | CASSLMGSGAPLHF
NA | NA | TRBJ2-1 | TRBV19 | TGTGCCAGTAGTATAACTAGCGAGGGGGGTGAGCAGTTCTTC | CASSITSEGGEQFF
NA | NA | TRBJ2-7 | TRBV6-5 | TGTGCCAGCAGGTCCCACCGCCCAGGGGTTTACGAGCAGTACTTC | CASRSHRPGVYEQYF
NA | NA | TRBJ2-3 | TRBV11-2 | TGTGCCAGCAGCACCGAAGGGGGGGAGTTTGCCGATACGCAGTATTTT | CASSTEGGEFADTQYF
NA | few | TRBJ1-1 | TRBV7-2 | TGTGCCAGCAGCTTAGCTCGTGGACAGAACACTGAAGCTTTCTTT | CASSLARGQNTEAFF
TRBD1 | few | TRBJ2-2 | TRBV4-3 | TGCGCCAGCAGCCCCCTCGGGACAGGGTATTCCGGGGAGCTGTTTTTT | CASSPLGTGYSGELFF
TRBD2 | NA | TRBJ2-1 | TRBV18 | TGTGCCAGCTCACCACGGACTAGCGGGGGGGCTGACAATGAGCAGTTCTTC | CASSPRTSGGADNEQFF
NA | NA | TRBJ2-5 | TRBV7-6 | TGTGCCAGCGGCCTAGGGGCCCAAGAGACCCAGTACTTC | CASGLGAQETQYF
NA | once | TRBJ2-2 | TRBV15 | TGTGCCACCAGCAGATACAGGAAATCGAACACCGGGGAGCTGTTTTTT | CATSRYRKSNTGELFF
TRBD2 | NA | TRBJ2-2 | TRBV5-6 | TGTGCCAGCGCCGGGGGGGGGAACACCGGGGAGCTGTTTTTT | CASAGGGNTGELFF
TRBD1 | once | TRBJ1-1 | TRBV18 | TGTGCCAGCTCGGCCGGGACAGCGAACACTGAAGCTTTCTTT | CASSAGTANTEAFF
NA | NA | TRBJ1-2 | TRBV4-1 | TGCGCCAGCAGCCAAGACCCTCTGAGCAGGGATGGCTACACCTTC | CASSQDPLSRDGYTF
TRBD1 | once | TRBJ2-1 | TRBV7-6 | TGTGCCAGCAGCTTAGCTCCCGGGACAGGGCCCTACAATGAGCAGTTCTTC | CASSLAPGTGPYNEQFF
TRBD1 | NA | TRBJ1-2 | TRBV6-5 | TGTGCCAGCACTAATACGGGACAGGGGGGCTATGGCTACACCTTC | CASTNTGQGGYGYTF
NA | NA | TRBJ1-1 | TRBV30 | TGTGCCTGGAAACAGATCCTGAACACTGAAGCTTTCTTT | CAWKQILNTEAFF
NA | NA | TRBJ1-1 | TRBV30 | TGTGCCTGGAAGGGACAATCAAAGACTGAAGCTTTCTTT | CAWKGQSKTEAFF
NA | few | TRBJ1-2 | TRBV5-4 | TGTGCCAGCAGCCAAGAAGCCCCATCGTCCCAACTAGGGGGCTACACCTTC | CASSQEAPSSQLGGYTF
NA | NA | TRBJ2-5 | TRBV19 | TGTGCCAGTGCCCATGGAGGGACCCAGTACTTC | CASAHGGTQYF
NA | NA | TRBJ2-7 | TRBV7-9 | TGTTCCAGCAGCTTACAGGGCTACGAGCAGTACTTC | CSSSLQGYEQYF
NA | many | TRBJ1-4 | TRBV6-1 | TGTGCCAGTAGCTCAGGGCAAGGCGATGAAAAACTGTTTTTT | CASSSGQGDEKLFF
NA | NA | TRBJ1-1 | TRBV2 | TGTGCCAGCACCAAAGAAGGAGGGCTGAACACTGAAGCTTTCTTT | CASTKEGGLNTEAFF
TRBD1 | NA | TRBJ2-7 | TRBV7-2 | TGTGCCAGCAGCTTTGGGGGACAGTACGAGCAGTACTTC | CASSFGGQYEQYF
TRBD1 | NA | TRBJ2-1 | TRBV19 | TGTGCCAGTGACGCAGGGGGATACAATGAGCAGTTCTTC | CASDAGGYNEQFF
TRBD1 | NA | TRBJ1-2 | TRBV5-6 | TGTGCCAGCAGCGTCGCCCAGGGGGTTAACTATGGCTACACCTTC | CASSVAQGVNYGYTF
TRBD1 | NA | TRBJ2-7 | TRBV10-3 | TGTGCCATCAGTGAGTCTCGGCAGGGGGCCGGAGAGCAGTACTTC | CAISESRQGAGEQYF